This is a list of T cell receptor beta chains from one sample in a study of Ad26.COV2.S vaccination and SARS-CoV-2 variants. Generated by immunoSEQ multiplex PCR, the TCRdb table keeps only in-frame clones and is missing some. The data show approximately 460,000 clones, with roughly nine tenths seen just once and around 1.8% held by the top ten. This material consisted of peripheral blood, taken in a trial of Ad26.COV2.S vaccine versus placebo. Receptor source: a person between 18 and 65 years old who received the Ad26.COV2.S COVID-19 vaccine or a placebo. The CDR3 runs from the conserved cysteine through the conserved F or W. Each record gives: V gene, J gene, D gene, clone size, CDR3 protein, CDR3 DNA. D genes are given only for firm matches. Size tells how often a clone was seen (once, few, many) or the class of an expanded clone, and some rows leave it out.

v_gene: TRBV30; j_gene: TRBJ2-7; d_gene: TRBD2; abundance: NA; CDR3aa: CAWNKPGLAGYEQYF; CDR3nt: TGTGCCTGGAACAAACCGGGACTAGCTGGGTACGAGCAGTACTTC
v_gene: TRBV11-1; j_gene: TRBJ2-2; d_gene: NA; abundance: NA; CDR3aa: CASSLTINTGELFF; CDR3nt: TGTGCCAGCAGCCTGACGATCAACACCGGGGAGCTGTTTTTT
v_gene: TRBV5-8; j_gene: TRBJ2-7; d_gene: NA; abundance: NA; CDR3aa: CASSLNGHGAYEQYF; CDR3nt: TGTGCCAGCAGCTTGAACGGACACGGAGCTTACGAGCAGTACTTC
v_gene: TRBV28; j_gene: TRBJ2-7; d_gene: TRBD2; abundance: once; CDR3aa: CASSPFSGGPYEQYF; CDR3nt: TGTGCCAGCAGCCCGTTTAGCGGGGGTCCCTACGAGCAGTACTTC
v_gene: TRBV7-6; j_gene: TRBJ1-1; d_gene: NA; abundance: NA; CDR3aa: CASSPVGGRAGLPFF; CDR3nt: TGTGCCAGCAGCCCCGTGGGGGGGCGGGCCGGCCTGCCTTTCTTT
v_gene: TRBV10-3; j_gene: TRBJ2-1; d_gene: TRBD1; abundance: NA; CDR3aa: CAIRSGQGNNEQFF; CDR3nt: TGTGCCATCAGATCGGGACAGGGAAACAATGAGCAGTTCTTC
v_gene: TRBV19; j_gene: TRBJ1-1; d_gene: NA; abundance: NA; CDR3aa: CASSIDPSPGDTEAFF; CDR3nt: TGTGCCAGTAGTATAGATCCGTCCCCAGGGGACACTGAAGCTTTCTTT
v_gene: TRBV7-6; j_gene: TRBJ2-5; d_gene: NA; abundance: NA; CDR3aa: CASSLTGAQYF; CDR3nt: TGTGCCAGCAGCTTAACGGGGGCCCAGTACTTC
v_gene: TRBV9; j_gene: TRBJ1-2; d_gene: TRBD1; abundance: NA; CDR3aa: CASSARTGGARGYGYTF; CDR3nt: TGTGCCAGCAGCGCCCGGACAGGGGGCGCCCGGGGCTATGGCTACACCTTC
v_gene: TRBV7-9; j_gene: TRBJ1-2; d_gene: NA; abundance: NA; CDR3aa: CASSFGQGTYGYTF; CDR3nt: TGTGCCAGCAGCTTTGGTCAGGGGACCTATGGCTACACCTTC
v_gene: TRBV3-1/TRBV3-2; j_gene: TRBJ1-3; d_gene: NA; abundance: NA; CDR3aa: CASSQDVARSRNTIYF; CDR3nt: TGTGCCAGCAGCCAAGATGTAGCCCGCTCGCGAAACACCATATATTTT
v_gene: TRBV4-2; j_gene: TRBJ1-1; d_gene: TRBD1; abundance: NA; CDR3aa: CASSLQGDTEAFF; CDR3nt: TGTGCCAGCAGCCTACAGGGGGACACTGAAGCTTTCTTT
v_gene: TRBV9; j_gene: TRBJ1-2; d_gene: NA; abundance: NA; CDR3aa: CASSVTQDLGTGSIISGYTF; CDR3nt: TGTGCCAGCAGCGTAACCCAAGACCTAGGTACAGGGAGCATTATCTCTGGCTACACCTTC
v_gene: TRBV9; j_gene: TRBJ2-3; d_gene: TRBD2; abundance: NA; CDR3aa: CASSVDRASGSYGTDTQYF; CDR3nt: TGTGCCAGCAGCGTAGATCGGGCTAGCGGGAGCTATGGCACAGATACGCAGTATTTT
v_gene: TRBV5-4; j_gene: TRBJ2-3; d_gene: NA; abundance: NA; CDR3aa: CATTPTGGLYTDTQYF; CDR3nt: TGTGCCACTACACCCACCGGGGGGCTCTACACAGATACGCAGTATTTT
v_gene: TRBV11-2; j_gene: TRBJ1-4; d_gene: NA; abundance: NA; CDR3aa: CASSLDLNEKLFF; CDR3nt: TGTGCCAGCAGCTTAGACCTTAATGAAAAACTGTTTTTT
v_gene: TRBV27; j_gene: TRBJ1-1; d_gene: TRBD1; abundance: NA; CDR3aa: CASSFQGGGTEAFF; CDR3nt: TGTGCCAGCAGTTTCCAGGGGGGTGGGACTGAAGCTTTCTTT
v_gene: TRBV7-9; j_gene: TRBJ1-4; d_gene: NA; abundance: NA; CDR3aa: CASSLDLQQNEKLFF; CDR3nt: TGTGCCAGCAGCTTAGATCTGCAGCAGAATGAAAAACTGTTTTTT
v_gene: TRBV27; j_gene: TRBJ1-5; d_gene: NA; abundance: NA; CDR3aa: CASSLWGTSGQPQHF; CDR3nt: TGTGCCAGCAGTTTATGGGGGACGTCAGGTCAGCCCCAGCATTTT
v_gene: TRBV7-9; j_gene: TRBJ2-1; d_gene: NA; abundance: NA; CDR3aa: CASSPQEGWAQGQFF; CDR3nt: TGTGCCAGCAGCCCCCAGGAGGGGTGGGCGCAAGGGCAGTTCTTC
v_gene: TRBV5-1; j_gene: TRBJ2-6; d_gene: TRBD1; abundance: few; CDR3aa: CASGMTGSGANVLTF; CDR3nt: TGCGCCAGCGGGATGACAGGGTCTGGGGCCAACGTCCTGACTTTC
v_gene: TRBV5-1; j_gene: TRBJ1-4; d_gene: NA; abundance: NA; CDR3aa: CASSFSGPPKLFF; CDR3nt: TGCGCCAGCAGCTTTTCCGGGCCGCCTAAACTGTTTTTT
v_gene: TRBV18; j_gene: TRBJ2-3; d_gene: NA; abundance: NA; CDR3aa: CASSPGIDDPQYF; CDR3nt: TGTGCCAGCTCACCGGGAATTGATGATCCGCAGTATTTT
v_gene: TRBV24-1; j_gene: TRBJ2-7; d_gene: TRBD1; abundance: NA; CDR3aa: CATRAVDRWGTYEQYF; CDR3nt: TGTGCCACCAGGGCTGTGGACAGGTGGGGGACCTACGAGCAGTACTTC
v_gene: TRBV19; j_gene: TRBJ2-4; d_gene: NA; abundance: NA; CDR3aa: CASSMGWGIQYF; CDR3nt: TGTGCCAGTAGTATGGGGTGGGGAATTCAGTACTTC
v_gene: TRBV11-2; j_gene: TRBJ1-2; d_gene: TRBD1; abundance: NA; CDR3aa: CASRPLPPVGQAYGYTF; CDR3nt: TGTGCCAGCAGACCCCTCCCTCCGGTGGGACAGGCATATGGCTACACCTTC
v_gene: TRBV19; j_gene: TRBJ2-2; d_gene: NA; abundance: NA; CDR3aa: CASEWLGAGELFF; CDR3nt: TGTGCCAGTGAGTGGCTTGGGGCCGGGGAGCTGTTTTTT
v_gene: TRBV7-8; j_gene: TRBJ2-7; d_gene: TRBD2; abundance: once; CDR3aa: CASSLDVAGGVEQYF; CDR3nt: TGTGCCAGCAGCTTAGATGTGGCGGGAGGGGTAGAGCAGTACTTC
v_gene: TRBV28; j_gene: TRBJ2-1; d_gene: NA; abundance: NA; CDR3aa: CASSNNWRGYNEQFF; CDR3nt: TGTGCCAGCAGTAATAACTGGCGGGGTTACAATGAGCAGTTCTTC
v_gene: TRBV7-9; j_gene: TRBJ1-6; d_gene: NA; abundance: NA; CDR3aa: CASRQQSLNSPLHF; CDR3nt: TGTGCCAGCAGACAACAAAGCCTTAATTCACCCCTCCACTTT
v_gene: TRBV13; j_gene: TRBJ2-1; d_gene: TRBD2; abundance: once; CDR3aa: CASSSGTSIKDEQFF; CDR3nt: TGTGCCAGCAGCTCCGGGACTAGCATCAAAGATGAGCAGTTCTTC
v_gene: TRBV6-5; j_gene: TRBJ2-5; d_gene: NA; abundance: NA; CDR3aa: CASSYQIRETQYF; CDR3nt: TGTGCCAGCAGTTACCAAATTAGGGAGACCCAGTACTTC
v_gene: TRBV16; j_gene: TRBJ1-1; d_gene: NA; abundance: NA; CDR3aa: CASSQSESGDPEAFF; CDR3nt: TGTGCCAGCAGCCAATCCGAATCCGGGGATCCGGAAGCTTTCTTT
v_gene: TRBV7-6; j_gene: TRBJ1-2; d_gene: TRBD1; abundance: NA; CDR3aa: CASSVLTGDGYGYTF; CDR3nt: TGTGCCAGCAGCGTACTAACAGGGGATGGGTATGGCTACACCTTC
v_gene: TRBV6-6; j_gene: TRBJ1-2; d_gene: NA; abundance: NA; CDR3aa: CASKRQMLGYTF; CDR3nt: TGTGCCAGCAAGCGACAGATGCTTGGCTACACCTTC
v_gene: TRBV5-1; j_gene: TRBJ2-7; d_gene: NA; abundance: NA; CDR3aa: CASSLEPGGRGEQYF; CDR3nt: TGCGCCAGCAGCTTGGAGCCTGGGGGGCGCGGGGAGCAGTACTTC
v_gene: TRBV19; j_gene: TRBJ1-1; d_gene: TRBD1; abundance: NA; CDR3aa: CASRETGEAFF; CDR3nt: TGTGCCAGTAGGGAGACAGGGGAAGCTTTCTTT
v_gene: TRBV6-5; j_gene: TRBJ2-7; d_gene: NA; abundance: NA; CDR3aa: CASSYSLAGASYEQYF; CDR3nt: TGTGCCAGCAGTTACTCGCTGGCAGGCGCTTCCTACGAGCAGTACTTC
v_gene: TRBV4-1; j_gene: TRBJ1-1; d_gene: NA; abundance: NA; CDR3aa: CASSPRWELVNTEAFF; CDR3nt: TGCGCCAGCAGCCCAAGATGGGAGCTAGTGAACACTGAAGCTTTCTTT
v_gene: TRBV4-3; j_gene: TRBJ1-1; d_gene: NA; abundance: NA; CDR3aa: CASSQVDAKNTEAFF; CDR3nt: TGCGCCAGCAGCCAAGTAGACGCCAAGAACACTGAAGCTTTCTTT
v_gene: TRBV6-6; j_gene: TRBJ1-1; d_gene: NA; abundance: NA; CDR3aa: CASTRNGRNTEAFF; CDR3nt: TGTGCCAGCACCCGAAATGGCAGGAACACTGAAGCTTTCTTT